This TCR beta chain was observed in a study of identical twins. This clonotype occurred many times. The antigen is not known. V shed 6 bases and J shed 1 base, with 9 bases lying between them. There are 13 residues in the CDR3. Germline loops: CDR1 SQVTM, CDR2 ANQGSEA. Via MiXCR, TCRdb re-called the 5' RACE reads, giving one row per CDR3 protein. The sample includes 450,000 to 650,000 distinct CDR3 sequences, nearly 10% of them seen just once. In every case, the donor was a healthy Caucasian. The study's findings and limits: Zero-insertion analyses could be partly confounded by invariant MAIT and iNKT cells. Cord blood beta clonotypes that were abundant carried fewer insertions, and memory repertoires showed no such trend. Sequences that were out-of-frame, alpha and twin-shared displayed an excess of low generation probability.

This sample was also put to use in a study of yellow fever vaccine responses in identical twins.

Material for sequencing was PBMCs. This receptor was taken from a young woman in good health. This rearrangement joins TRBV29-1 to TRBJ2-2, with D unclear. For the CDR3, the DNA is TGCAGCGTGGTAAAGGGGAACACCGGGGAGCTGTTTTTT. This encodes CSVVKGNTGELFF.